One sample yielded the 30 T cell receptor beta chains listed below, sequenced in a study of shared clonotypes between healthy human individuals. Clones were read by immunoSEQ multiplex PCR, and TCRdb kept only the in-frame ones, dropping some. Of 2 million to 2.5 million clones in the sample, 80% to 95% were seen once. The source material was naive CD4+ T cells from PBMCs. Subset indicated: CD45RA+ positively selected. The receptors come from a man aged 18 to 30 in good health. Some clones in this sample may be carry-over from other donors' samples.

J is TRBJ2-7 and V is TRBV29-1, with D perhaps matching TRBD2 (6 bases). The CDR3 spans 15 residues. The V gene's germline CDR1 is SQVTM and CDR2 ANQGSEA. Trimming removed 4 bases from V and 3 bases from J, with 19 bases in between. CDR3 loop: CSVGLSAGSHYEQYF. CDR3 DNA sequence: TGCAGCGTTGGGCTATCTGCGGGATCGCACTACGAGCAGTACTTC.

This clone appeared once. The same CDR3 can be traced to other DNA sequences in this sample. This chain uses TRBV7-2 with TRBJ2-1; TRBD2 agrees at 12 bases. Germline CDR1 is SGHTA and CDR2 is FQGNSA. CDR3 length equals 15 residues. V dropped 5 bases and J dropped 2; count of bases not matched to a gene: 1. In DNA, the CDR3 is TGTGCCAGCAGCCGACTAGCGGGAGCCTACAATGAGCAGTTCTTC. The encoded protein is CASSRLAGAYNEQFF. Supplemented by reference TRBV7-2 and TRBJ2-1, the full variable domain reads GAGVSQSPSNKVTEKGKDVELRCDPISGHTALYWYRQSLGQGLEFLIYFQGNSAPDKSGLPSDRFSAERTGGSVSTLTIQRTQQEDSAVYLCASSRLAGAYNEQFFGPGTRLTVL.

The chain joins TRBV7-9 to TRBJ1-1; a weak D match, TRBD1 (6 bases). The CDR3 length is 13 residues. Trimming pared 6 bases from V and 5 bases from J, leaving 13 bases between. Per germline, CDR1 SEHNR and CDR2 FQNEAQ (reference sequence). Here the CDR3 reads CASRFGQWTEAFF. CDR3 DNA: TGTGCCAGCAGGTTCGGACAGTGGACTGAAGCTTTCTTT.

The chain joins TRBV4-3 to TRBJ2-7; D remains unclear. The CDR3 spans 14 residues. V lost 1 base to trimming and J lost 3 bases, with 10 bases between them. Germline V gene data show CDR1 as LGHNA and CDR2 as YSLEER. CDR3 residues: CASSQAIRFYEQYF. CDR3 nucleotide sequence: TGCGCCAGCAGCCAAGCAATTCGCTTCTACGAGCAGTACTTC.

This rearrangement joins TRBV5-1 to TRBJ2-7; D is possibly TRBD2 (5 bases). The CDR3 extends over 14 amino acids. CDR1 is SGHRS and CDR2 is YFSETQ in the germline V gene. Trimming took off 4 bases at V and 3 bases at J, with 14 bases between the two ends. The CDR3 nucleotides are TGCGCCAGCAGCGACCTGACCCGGGACTACGAGCAGTACTTC. It yields the protein CASSDLTRDYEQYF.

The chain joins TRBV11-2 to TRBJ1-2; D is ambiguous. Germline-derived CDR1 and CDR2 are SGHAT and FQNNGV. This CDR3 is 17 amino acids long. V lost 3 bases to trimming and J lost 5 bases, with 22 bases between them. CDR3 sequence: CASSLAGGTLYLYGYTF. The CDR3 DNA sequence: TGTGCCAGCAGCTTGGCAGGCGGAACCTTATACCTTTATGGCTACACCTTC.

The chain couples TRBV9 to TRBJ2-4, with 11 bases lining up with TRBD2. Germline assignment: CDR1 SGDLS and CDR2 YYNGEE. The ends lost 0 bases at V and 11 bases at J; junction bases unmatched: 10. CDR3 length: 16 amino acids. In DNA, the CDR3 is TGTGCCAGCAGCGTAGTAGCGGGAGGGCCGAGTACCGTTCAGTACTTC. It encodes CASSVVAGGPSTVQYF.

This clone was seen only once. CDR3 in DNA: TGTGCCAGCAGCCCCGAGCGGTGGCGTTCGGTCAACACCATATATTTT. Its translation: CASSPERWRSVNTIYF. The gene calls are TRBV7-8 and TRBJ1-3; D ambiguous. The CDR3 contains 16 residues. Trimming pared 5 bases from V and 7 bases from J, leaving 21 bases between. Germline loops: CDR1 SGHVS, CDR2 FQNEAQ.

V gene TRBV7-3 combines with J gene TRBJ2-2, with D hard to call. Germline CDR1 reads SGHTA; CDR2 reads FQGTGA. The length of the CDR3 is 16 residues. V was cut by 5 bases and J by 4 bases, with 17 bases left in between. This CDR3 is CASSHRDGASTGELFF. CDR3 DNA: TGTGCCAGCAGCCACAGAGACGGAGCGTCCACCGGGGAGCTGTTTTTT.

This clone was observed a single time. The chain carries TRBV6-5 and TRBJ1-2, with 7 nucleotides matching TRBD1. V gave up 3 bases and J gave up 3 bases; unmatched junction bases: 7. Germline CDR1 MNHEY, CDR2 SVGAGI. The CDR3 is 15 amino acids. The CDR3 DNA follows: TGTGCCAGCAGTTATTCCCTCAGGGGGGACTATGGCTACACCTTC. Amino acid sequence: CASSYSLRGDYGYTF.

V is TRBV19 and J is TRBJ1-2, with D maybe TRBD1 (5 bases). Germline-derived CDR1 and CDR2 are LNHDA and SQIVND (reference sequence). The CDR3 is made up of 15 amino acids. V was cut by 2 bases and J by 4 bases, with 14 bases left in between. CDR3 loop: CASSIPGTASYGYTF. CDR3 DNA sequence: TGTGCCAGTAGTATACCCGGGACGGCCAGCTATGGCTACACCTTC. Full variable domain (outside the CDR3, taken from reference TRBV19 and TRBJ1-2): DGGITQSPKYLFRKEGQNVTLSCEQNLNHDAMYWYRQDPGQGLRLIYYSQIVNDFQKGDIAEGYSVSREKKESFPLTVTSAQKNPTAFYLCASSIPGTASYGYTFGSGTRLTVV.

The chain joins TRBV6-5 to TRBJ2-6; D uncertain. With 7 bases removed from V and 4 bases from J, the gap between germline ends came to 14 bases. CDR3 length: 15 amino acids. Germline V gene lookup returns CDR1 MNHEY and CDR2 SVGAGI. The CDR3 region is CASNPASAGANVLTF. CDR3 DNA: TGTGCCAGCAATCCTGCGTCGGCCGGGGCCAACGTCCTGACTTTC.

The rearrangement uses TRBV5-1 and TRBJ2-5; 7 nucleotides align to TRBD1. The DNA end favors TRBJ2-7, so the J call may be wrong. The CDR3 has 14 amino acids. From germline, CDR1 is SGHRS and CDR2 YFSETQ. The CDR3 region is CASSLAQGVYEQYF. The DNA for the CDR3 is TGCGCCAGCAGCTTGGCGCAGGGGGTGTACGAGCAGTACTTC.

This clone was seen just once. The rearrangement links TRBV30 to TRBJ2-1, with unresolved D. The CDR3 is made up of 8 amino acids. Germline V lookup: CDR1 GTSNPN, CDR2 SVGIG (reference sequence). The CDR3 nucleotides are TGTGCTATTGAACGGCAGTTCTTC. Translated, it gives CAIERQFF.

The V and J genes are TRBV5-1 and TRBJ2-1; tentative D call: TRBD2 (5 bases). CDR3 length: 16 residues. Trimming took off 2 bases at V and 3 bases at J, with 15 bases between the two ends. CDR1 is SGHRS and CDR2 is YFSETQ in the germline V gene. CDR3 in amino acids: CASSFLAPPIYNEQFF. The CDR3 DNA is TGCGCCAGCAGCTTTCTAGCCCCACCAATCTACAATGAGCAGTTCTTC.

This sequence joins TRBV27 and TRBJ2-2, with 7 bases matching TRBD1. The CDR3 loop spans 14 amino acids. Germline V gene data show CDR1 as MNHEY and CDR2 as SMNVEV (reference sequence). V lost 8 bases and J lost 3; bases outside the gene matches: 6. The CDR3 is CASRRDRHTGELFF. DNA of the CDR3: TGTGCCAGCCGTCGGGACAGACACACCGGGGAGCTGTTTTTT.

The chain joins TRBV11-2 to TRBJ1-2; D ambiguous. The germline V and J ends were trimmed by 5 bases and 4 bases, with 11 bases remaining between them. The CDR3 runs 13 residues. From germline, CDR1 is SGHAT and CDR2 FQNNGV. CDR3: CASSPDGGYGYTF. CDR3 nucleotide sequence: TGTGCCAGCAGCCCCGACGGAGGCTATGGCTACACCTTC.

Turning to this clone: Other DNA sequences in the sample encode the same CDR3. The chain links TRBV7-7 to TRBJ2-3; the D gene is possibly TRBD2 (6 bases). V shed 5 bases and J shed 2 bases, with 14 bases lying between them. The CDR3 runs 15 residues. CDR1 is SSHAT and CDR2 is FNYEAQ in the germline V gene (reference sequence). The CDR3 reads CASSLGTGNTDTQYF. The CDR3 DNA follows: TGTGCCAGCAGCCTCGGGACTGGCAACACAGATACGCAGTATTTT.

In nucleotides, the CDR3 is TGTGCCAGCAGCTCCGGGACACTACAAGAGACCCAGTACTTC. Residues: CASSSGTLQETQYF. This sequence joins TRBV11-2 and TRBJ2-5, with D possibly matching TRBD1 (6 bases). Between the trimmed V and J ends, which lost 4 bases and 2 bases, there was a span of 11 bases. The CDR3 consists of 14 residues. Germline V gene lookup returns CDR1 SGHAT and CDR2 FQNNGV.

This clone has just a few counts. The chain has TRBV2 and TRBJ1-2; no definite D call. V was shortened by 8 bases and J by 4 bases, with 17 bases between the two germline ends. This CDR3 comprises 14 residues. Per germline, CDR1 SNHLY and CDR2 FYNNEI. CDR3 in DNA: TGTGCCAGCTCCGAAACCGCAGCTTCCTATGGCTACACCTTC. Residues: CASSETAASYGYTF.

As to this clone: Within the sample, other DNA sequences also encode this same CDR3. The J gene is TRBJ2-7, the V gene TRBV5-4; 8 bases match TRBD1. V dropped 4 bases and J dropped 3; count of bases not matched to a gene: 3. This CDR3 contains 13 residues. Germline V gene lookup returns CDR1 SGHNT and CDR2 YYREEE (reference sequence). The chain's CDR3 is CASSLGQDYEQYF. The CDR3 bases are TGTGCCAGCAGCCTGGGACAGGACTACGAGCAGTACTTC.

The chain has TRBV11-2 and TRBJ2-3, with D possibly matching TRBD1 (6 bases). This CDR3 spans 14 amino acids. Trimming took off 3 bases at V and 6 bases at J, with 13 bases between the two ends. Germline CDR1 is SGHAT and CDR2 is FQNNGV. CDR3 sequence reads: CASSFYGQGDTQYF. The CDR3 DNA is TGTGCCAGCAGCTTTTACGGGCAGGGGGATACGCAGTATTTT.

This clone showed up just once. This chain joins TRBV5-5 and TRBJ2-5; weak D call: TRBD1 (6 bases). This CDR3 is built from 15 residues. The germline V gene has CDR1 SGHKS and CDR2 YYEKEE (reference sequence). The V end lost 5 bases, the J end lost 3 bases, and 17 bases lay between the germline ends. The CDR3 DNA follows: TGTGCCAGCAGTTTATCTGCAGGGGTTGAAGAGACCCAGTACTTC. Its translation is CASSLSAGVEETQYF.

This rearrangement joins TRBV7-2 to TRBJ1-3, with no clear D. Trimming pared 1 base from V and 0 bases from J, leaving 7 bases between. The germline CDR1 and CDR2 sequences are SGHTA and FQGNSA. This CDR3 spans 15 amino acids. The CDR3 here is CASSLDVLSGNTIYF. The CDR3 DNA reads TGTGCCAGCAGCTTAGACGTTCTCTCTGGAAACACCATATATTTT.

This chain links TRBV5-1 with TRBJ2-7; 7 positions agree with TRBD1. V trimming: 5 bases; J trimming: 0 bases; junction bases outside the gene matches: 8. The CDR3 runs to 15 residues. Germline-derived CDR1 and CDR2 are SGHRS and YFSETQ. The CDR3 loop reads CASRPRQGPSYEQYF. In DNA form, the CDR3 reads TGCGCCAGCAGACCTCGACAGGGTCCCTCCTACGAGCAGTACTTC.

V gene TRBV5-1 combines with J gene TRBJ2-1; possibly TRBD1 for D (5 bases). Looked up from germline, CDR1 is SGHRS and CDR2 is YFSETQ. The CDR3 is made up of 14 amino acids. Trimming removed 6 bases at V and 5 bases at J, with 15 bases between. The CDR3 region is CASTPGPPDNEQFF. Written as DNA, the CDR3 is TGCGCCAGCACCCCAGGGCCCCCGGACAATGAGCAGTTCTTC.

The chain combines TRBV5-1 with TRBJ2-5; possible D gene TRBD1, 5 bases. Germline V CDR1 and CDR2: SGHRS, YFSETQ. CDR3 length equals 13 residues. V was trimmed by 6 bases and J by 1 base, leaving 10 bases between them. The DNA of the CDR3 is TGCGCCAGCAAGAAGGGGTCCCAAGAGACCCAGTACTTC. This translates into CASKKGSQETQYF.

The chain recombines TRBV12-5 with TRBJ2-1; the D gene is possibly TRBD2 (6 bases). The CDR3 spans 17 residues. Trimming cost V 0 bases and J 0 bases, with 12 bases left between them. The V gene's germline CDR1 is LGHNT and CDR2 FRNRAP. The CDR3 here is CASGLVEGTGSYNEQFF. The CDR3 DNA reads as TGTGCTAGTGGTTTGGTAGAGGGGACTGGCTCCTACAATGAGCAGTTCTTC.

The chain uses TRBV6-1 and TRBJ2-2; D not certain. Trimming took 2 bases from V and 5 from J, leaving 9 bases between them. This CDR3 contains 14 residues. The germline CDR1 and CDR2 sequences are MNHNS and SASEGT. The CDR3 DNA sequence: TGTGCCAGCAGTGAATCTTGGGCTACCGGGGAGCTGTTTTTT. This gives the protein CASSESWATGELFF.

The chain employs TRBV29-1 and TRBJ2-1; a weak D match, TRBD2 (6 bases). Germline lookup yields CDR1 SQVTM and CDR2 ANQGSEA. This CDR3 has 14 residues. The V and J ends lost 4 bases and 5 bases respectively, with 15 bases between them. In nucleotides, the CDR3 is TGCAGCGTTGCCGCGCTAGCGACCCACAATGAGCAGTTCTTC. This encodes CSVAALATHNEQFF.